These 23 T cell receptor beta chains were sequenced from one sample in a study of blood T cell repertoires in COVID-19. Clones were read by immunoSEQ multiplex PCR, and TCRdb kept only the in-frame ones, dropping some. The table shows some 250,000 clones, with just over 85% occurring only once. Sequences were obtained from PBMCs or T cells enriched from blood (not recorded which). The receptor set was obtained from a man younger than 35 who had recovered from COVID-19.

The chain carries TRBV29-1 and TRBJ1-1; D may be TRBD1 (6 bases). The V and J ends lost 6 bases and 3 bases respectively, with 17 bases between them. Germline V gene data show CDR1 as SQVTM and CDR2 as ANQGSEA. The CDR3 has 14 residues. The CDR3 loop reads CSVCSPDSYTEAFF. The CDR3 region has the DNA TGCAGCGTCTGTAGTCCGGACAGTTACACTGAAGCTTTCTTT.

V usage is TRBV5-1 and J usage is TRBJ1-2, with a possible D match to TRBD1 (6 bases). Per germline, CDR1 SGHRS and CDR2 YFSETQ. The CDR3 is made up of 13 amino acids. V lost 0 bases and J lost 8, with 11 bases in between. CDR3 in amino acids: CASSLEDSPGYTF. The DNA for the CDR3 is TGCGCCAGCAGCTTGGAGGACAGTCCCGGCTACACCTTC.

This clone was recorded once. Here the CDR3 DNA reads TGTGCCAGCAGTCAAAATAGCGGGGGGGCCGATACGCAGTATTTT. This sequence encodes CASSQNSGGADTQYF. This chain links TRBV27 with TRBJ2-3; TRBD2 matches at 11 bases. The V gene's germline CDR1 is MNHEY and CDR2 SMNVEV (reference sequence). After removal of 5 bases from V and 6 bases from J, the junction contained 7 bases not matched to a gene. The CDR3 is 15 residues long.

The chain couples TRBV11-2 to TRBJ2-3; tentatively, D is TRBD2 (6 bases). This CDR3 spans 15 amino acids. V lost 6 bases and J 3 bases, leaving 16 bases between the germline ends. Germline-derived CDR1 and CDR2 are SGHAT and FQNNGV. The CDR3 region has the DNA TGTGCCAGCAGACCAACTAGGGAGGTAACAGATACGCAGTATTTT. This encodes CASRPTREVTDTQYF.

The CDR3 nucleotides are TGTGCCAGCAGCTCCTGGACAGGAACAAATGAAAAACTGTTTTTT. This encodes CASSSWTGTNEKLFF. V and J are TRBV5-6 and TRBJ1-4; TRBD1 aligns across 7 bases. J gave up 5 bases and V 3 bases, and 7 bases lay outside the gene matches. The CDR3 length is 15 residues. CDR1 and CDR2 from the germline V gene are SGHDT and YYEEEE.

This chain links TRBV6-5 with TRBJ1-1; no firm D call. CDR3 length: 13 amino acids. V lost 6 bases, J lost 6 bases, and 14 bases lay in between. Germline loops: CDR1 MNHEY, CDR2 SVGAGI. CDR3 region: CASRSGMASEAFF. The CDR3 nucleotides read TGTGCCAGCAGATCGGGGATGGCGTCTGAAGCTTTCTTT.

The J gene is TRBJ2-3, the V gene TRBV5-1; 8 bases match TRBD2. CDR3 size: 15 residues. Germline V CDR1 and CDR2: SGHRS, YFSETQ. J was trimmed by 0 bases and V by 4 bases; bases with no gene match: 4. Here the CDR3 reads CASSTTSVSTDTQYF. The CDR3 nucleotides read TGCGCCAGCAGCACGACTAGCGTTAGCACAGATACGCAGTATTTT. The full variable domain, in which reference TRBV5-1 and TRBJ2-3 provide the parts outside the CDR3, is KAGVTQTPRYLIKTRGQQVTLSCSPISGHRSVSWYQQTPGQGLQFLFEYFSETQRNKGNFPGRFSGRQFSNSRSEMNVSTLELGDSALYLCASSTTSVSTDTQYFGPGTRLTVL.

The chain employs TRBV5-3 and TRBJ2-7; maybe TRBD1 (5 bases). TRBV5-3 is an ORF, with its function uncertain. The CDR3 loop spans 15 amino acids. V lost 2 bases to trimming and J lost 2 bases, with 14 bases between them. The DNA for the CDR3 is TGTGCCAGAAGCTTTTCAGGACACCCAGCCTACGAGCAGTACTTC. As protein: CARSFSGHPAYEQYF.

This clone has a single count. The gene calls are TRBV7-2 and TRBJ2-1, with TRBD1 matching 9 bases. In germline, CDR1 is SGHTA, CDR2 FQGNSA. The CDR3 contains 17 residues. Unmatched junction bases numbered 12, after V lost 2 bases and J lost 7 bases. CDR3 sequence (DNA): TGTGCCAGCAGCTTAATCCCGGGACAGGGAATGGGGAATGAGCAGTTCTTC. Translating gives CASSLIPGQGMGNEQFF.

CDR3 region: CAWSDGTGLEKLFF. The CDR3 DNA follows: TGTGCCTGGAGTGACGGGACAGGGCTTGAAAAACTGTTTTTT. This chain connects TRBV30 to TRBJ1-4; TRBD1 matches 9 bases. The CDR3 has 14 residues. V shed 1 base, J shed 7 bases, and the junction held 4 bases outside the gene matches. Looked up from germline, CDR1 is GTSNPN and CDR2 is SVGIG (reference sequence).

The chain employs TRBV3-1 (or the pseudogene TRBV3-2) and TRBJ1-2, with 8 bases aligning to TRBD1. Germline CDR1 and CDR2: LGHDT and YNNKEL (reference sequence). V was clipped by 2 bases and J by 4 bases; unmatched bases: 9. CDR3 length equals 16 residues. The CDR3 loop reads CASSQKPGGFGYGYTF. The CDR3 DNA is TGTGCCAGCAGCCAAAAACCAGGGGGCTTTGGCTATGGCTACACCTTC.

The chain carries TRBV5-1 and TRBJ2-1; no definite D call. V was clipped by 5 bases and J by 8 bases, with 14 bases between them. The germline CDR1 and CDR2 sequences are SGHRS and YFSETQ. This CDR3 has 13 amino acids. CDR3: CASRRNGAHEQFF. As DNA, the CDR3 is TGCGCCAGCAGGAGGAACGGTGCCCATGAGCAGTTCTTC.

The J gene is TRBJ2-3, the V gene TRBV3-1 (or the pseudogene TRBV3-2); 8 positions agree with TRBD2. CDR1 is LGHDT, CDR2 YNNKEL, per germline (reference sequence). The J segment lost 3 bases and the V segment lost 6 bases, leaving 5 bases of the junction unmatched. The CDR3 extends over 14 amino acids. As DNA, the CDR3 is TGTGCCAGCAGAGCTCGCGGGGGGACAGATACGCAGTATTTT. It specifies CASRARGGTDTQYF.

The chain has TRBV27 and TRBJ1-5; 7 nucleotides line up with TRBD1. V was clipped by 2 bases and J by 2 bases; unmatched bases: 3. The CDR3 sequence is 15 residues long. CDR1 MNHEY and CDR2 SMNVEV come from the germline V gene (reference sequence). The CDR3 DNA sequence: TGTGCCAGCAGTTTAGAAGGGGGCGGCAATCAGCCCCAGCATTTT. Translation: CASSLEGGGNQPQHF.

The CDR3 nucleotides read TGTGCCAGCAGTGAAGGTGTTTGGACAGGCGGTAAGACTGAAGCTTTCTTT. Protein sequence: CASSEGVWTGGKTEAFF. The rearrangement joins TRBV6-1 to TRBJ1-1, with 7 nucleotides matching TRBD1. Germline assignment: CDR1 MNHNS and CDR2 SASEGT. The CDR3 is 17 amino acids. V was pared by 1 base and J by 5 bases, with 13 bases of the junction left unmatched.

The rearrangement uses TRBV5-4 and TRBJ1-1, with D unclear. The V and J ends lost 3 bases and 1 base respectively, with 13 bases between them. The CDR3 spans 15 residues. Germline V gene lookup returns CDR1 SGHNT and CDR2 YYREEE (reference sequence). DNA of the CDR3: TGTGCCAGCAGCTCCTTGCTGGCGGGGAACACTGAAGCTTTCTTT. Translating gives CASSSLLAGNTEAFF.

The chain couples TRBV6-5 to TRBJ2-7; TRBD1 matches 7 bases. CDR1 and CDR2 from the germline V gene are MNHEY and SVGAGI. The CDR3 has 14 amino acids. Trimming removed 6 bases from V and 1 base from J; junction bases left unmatched: 6. DNA of the CDR3: TGTGCCAGCAGACGGGGACAGCTATCCTACGAGCAGTACTTC. This translates into CASRRGQLSYEQYF.

The V call is TRBV19, the J call TRBJ1-2; tentatively, D is TRBD1 (5 bases). V lost 5 bases, J lost 8 bases, and 12 bases lay in between. The CDR3 runs 12 residues. Germline-derived CDR1 and CDR2 are LNHDA and SQIVND (reference sequence). The CDR3 region is CASSHSREGYTF. The DNA of the CDR3 is TGTGCCAGTAGTCATTCCAGGGAAGGCTACACCTTC.

The V and J genes are TRBV11-2 and TRBJ2-4; a weak D match, TRBD1 (5 bases). CDR3 length: 15 residues. CDR1 is SGHAT, CDR2 FQNNGV, per germline. V lost 5 bases to trimming and J lost 0 bases, with 11 bases between them. The CDR3 DNA sequence: TGTGCCAGCAGCATTGACAGTCTAGCCAAAAACATTCAGTACTTC. Protein: CASSIDSLAKNIQYF.

The chain has TRBV12-3 or TRBV12-4 and TRBJ2-7; the D gene is possibly TRBD1 (6 bases). The CDR3 is 13 residues long. Trimming removed 3 bases at V and 2 bases at J, with 8 bases between. The CDR3 DNA reads TGTGCCAGCAGTTTGGCAGGGGCCTACGAGCAGTACTTC. Translated: CASSLAGAYEQYF.

This chain links TRBV30 with TRBJ2-7; the match to TRBD1 covers 9 bases. Per germline, CDR1 GTSNPN and CDR2 SVGIG (reference sequence). The CDR3 covers 15 residues. Trimming removed 4 bases from V and 2 bases from J; junction bases left unmatched: 9. The CDR3 DNA follows: TGTGCCTGGACCCATTTCAGGGACAGGGCCTACGAGCAGTACTTC. Protein: CAWTHFRDRAYEQYF.

The CDR3 DNA is TGTGCCAGCAGTTTACCTGGGCACGATAATTCACCCCTCCACTTT. It translates to CASSLPGHDNSPLHF. This chain connects TRBV28 to TRBJ1-6; D unclear. V was clipped by 2 bases and J by 5 bases, with 10 bases between them. The CDR3 loop spans 15 amino acids. Germline V gene sequence: CDR1 MDHEN, CDR2 SYDVKM.

V usage is TRBV7-3 and J usage is TRBJ2-2; D gene unclear. The CDR3 has 13 residues. Germline assignment: CDR1 SGHTA and CDR2 FQGTGA. V was shortened by 3 bases and J by 3 bases, with 5 bases between the two germline ends. The CDR3 nucleotides are TGTGCCAGCAGCTTGCGGCACACCGGGGAGCTGTTTTTT. Translation gives CASSLRHTGELFF. Based on the CDR3 plus reference TRBV7-3 and TRBJ2-2, the full variable domain is GAGVSQTPSNKVTEKGKYVELRCDPISGHTALYWYRQSLGQGPEFLIYFQGTGAADDSGLPNDRFFAVRPEGSVSTLKIQRTERGDSAVYLCASSLRHTGELFFGEGSRLTVL.